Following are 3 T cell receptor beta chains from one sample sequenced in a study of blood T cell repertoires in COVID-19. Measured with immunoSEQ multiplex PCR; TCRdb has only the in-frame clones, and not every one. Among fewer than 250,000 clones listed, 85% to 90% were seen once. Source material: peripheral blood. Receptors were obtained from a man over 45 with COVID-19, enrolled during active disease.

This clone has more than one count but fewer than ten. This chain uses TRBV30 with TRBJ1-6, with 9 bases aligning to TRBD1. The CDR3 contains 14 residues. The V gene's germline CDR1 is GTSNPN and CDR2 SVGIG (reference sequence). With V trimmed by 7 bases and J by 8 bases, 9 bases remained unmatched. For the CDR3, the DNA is TGTGCCTCTGGACAGGGGTGGTCCCATTCACCCCTCCACTTT. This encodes CASGQGWSHSPLHF. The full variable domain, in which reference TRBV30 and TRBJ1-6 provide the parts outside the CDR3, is SQTIHQWPATLVQPVGSPLSLECTVEGTSNPNLYWYRQAAGRGLQLLFYSVGIGQISSEVPQNLSASRPQDRQFILSSKKLLLSDSGFYLCASGQGWSHSPLHFGNGTRLTVT.

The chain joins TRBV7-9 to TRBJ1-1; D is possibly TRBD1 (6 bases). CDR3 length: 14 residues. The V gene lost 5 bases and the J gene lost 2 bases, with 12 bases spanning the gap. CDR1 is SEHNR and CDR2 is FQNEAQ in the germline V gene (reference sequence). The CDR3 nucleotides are TGTGCCAGCAGCCAAACAGGGCGTAACACTGAAGCTTTCTTT. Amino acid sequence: CASSQTGRNTEAFF.

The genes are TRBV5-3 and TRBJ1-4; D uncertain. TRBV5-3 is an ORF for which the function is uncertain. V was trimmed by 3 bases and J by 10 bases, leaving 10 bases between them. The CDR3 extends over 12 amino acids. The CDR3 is CARSWEGGKLFF. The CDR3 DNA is TGTGCCAGAAGCTGGGAGGGTGGAAAACTGTTTTTT.